This T cell receptor beta chain was captured by sequencing in a study of blood T cells in healthy people across ages. Overall study: In model experiments, template switching was able to capture about one barcoded beta molecule for every two T cells that were present.

Donors were healthy Caucasian individuals from Russia aged roughly 6 to 95. Isolation per sample recovered at least 7 million PBMCs. Germline lookup yields CDR1 LGHNA and CDR2 YNFKEQ. V was clipped by 4 bases and J by 1 base, with 14 bases between them. The length of the CDR3 is 16 residues. A second PCR of 7 to 11 cycles used a sample-barcoded 5' primer and a J-beta primer mix. TCRdb reprocessed the 5' RACE reads with MiXCR, giving one entry per CDR3 protein. The sample records about 900,000 distinct CDR3 sequences, under 80% being singletons. This clonotype has more than one count but fewer than ten.

Sequenced material: blood. This receptor was identified in a man aged 25 to 45 in good health. The gene calls are TRBV4-2 and TRBJ2-4; D possibly corresponds to TRBD1 (5 bases). This CDR3 reads CASSPQGGMAKNIQYF. The CDR3 DNA reads TGTGCCAGCAGCCCTCAGGGTGGTATGGCCAAAAACATTCAGTACTTC.